This TCR beta chain was observed in a study of blood T cell repertoires in COVID-19. Turning to the study itself: The study drew acute and convalescent COVID-19 samples from the United States, Italy and Spain. In each case, the material was cDNA or gDNA derived from T cells, B-cell-depleted T cells, or PBMCs.

This clone was seen once. CDR1 is SEHNR and CDR2 is FQNEAQ in the germline V gene (reference sequence). CDR3 length equals 14 residues. Between the trimmed V and J ends, which lost 3 bases and 1 base, there was a span of 6 bases. One Seattle source followed patients from active infection through their disease course. Source study methods: Reference gene primer amplification yielded estimated nucleated cell counts. TCRdb's table, derived via immunoSEQ multiplex PCR, lists solely in-frame clones and lacks some. D and trimming come from the DNA, and the V and J calls and clone size come from that table. Of 200,000 to 250,000 clones in the sample, 83% were seen once.

The chain carries TRBV7-9 and TRBJ1-4, with D uncertain. Sequencing was carried out using peripheral blood. The clonotype was recovered from a woman aged 25 to 39 with COVID-19, enrolled during active disease. The CDR3 loop reads CASSLSKTNEKLFF. CDR3 nucleotide sequence: TGTGCCAGCAGCTTGAGCAAAACTAATGAAAAACTGTTTTTT.